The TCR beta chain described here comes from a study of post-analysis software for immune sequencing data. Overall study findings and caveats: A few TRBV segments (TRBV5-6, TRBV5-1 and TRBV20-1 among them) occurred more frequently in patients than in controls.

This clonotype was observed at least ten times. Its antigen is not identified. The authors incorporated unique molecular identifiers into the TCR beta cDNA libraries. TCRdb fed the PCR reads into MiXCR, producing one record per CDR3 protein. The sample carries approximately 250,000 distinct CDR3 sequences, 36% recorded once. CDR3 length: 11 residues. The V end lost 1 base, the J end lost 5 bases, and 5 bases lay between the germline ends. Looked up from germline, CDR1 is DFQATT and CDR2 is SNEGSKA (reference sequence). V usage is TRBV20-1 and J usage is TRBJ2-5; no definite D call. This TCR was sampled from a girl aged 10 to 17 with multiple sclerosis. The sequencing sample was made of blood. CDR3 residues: CSARVGETQYF. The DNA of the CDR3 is TGCAGTGCTAGAGTGGGTGAGACCCAGTACTTC.